This is a list of T cell receptor beta chains from one sample in a study of cytomegalovirus exposure and HLA in healthy donors. Sequencing was performed with immunoSEQ multiplex PCR; in TCRdb, only in-frame clones are kept and a portion is missing. Of 95,000 to 150,000 clones in the sample, less than 85% were seen once. The material sequenced was PBMCs. The receptors come from a man aged 18 to 30 in good health and CMV-seropositive. Each CDR3 is given with its conserved first and last residue. The D gene is left open where the match is weak.

TRBJ1-6 | TRBV11-2 | 15 | NA | TGTGCCAGCAGCTTAAACAGGGCCGGGAATTCACCCCTCCACTTT | CASSLNRAGNSPLHF
TRBJ2-1 | TRBV5-1 | 15 | NA | TGCGCCAGCAAAGCACTAGGACAGCCTTACAATGAGCAGTTCTTC | CASKALGQPYNEQFF
TRBJ1-2 | TRBV5-6 | 14 | NA | TGTGCCAGCAGCTTGGGTCAGGGGTCCTATGGCTACACCTTC | CASSLGQGSYGYTF
TRBJ1-6 | TRBV5-4 | 15 | NA | TGTGCCAGCAGCCTGTTCACCGGGTCCACTTCACCCCTCCACTTT | CASSLFTGSTSPLHF
TRBJ2-1 | TRBV6-4 | 17 | TRBD2 | TGTGCCAGCAGTGACTCGACCAGCGGGGGCGGGTTCAATGAGCAGTTCTTC | CASSDSTSGGGFNEQFF
TRBJ2-3 | TRBV7-9 | 16 | TRBD2 | TGTGCCAGCAGCCTGGGACTAGCGGGGGTCACAGATACGCAGTATTTT | CASSLGLAGVTDTQYF
TRBJ1-4 | TRBV5-1 | 16 | NA | TGCGCCAGCAGCTTGGTTTTCGGGTTGGAGGGAGAAAAACTGTTTTTT | CASSLVFGLEGEKLFF
TRBJ2-1 | TRBV10-2 | 11 | NA | TGCGCCAGCAGTGAGAGGGGTGAGCAGTTCTTC | CASSERGEQFF
TRBJ2-5 | TRBV29-1 | 16 | TRBD2 | TGCAGCGTTGTGGACGGGGGGGCCGACGTGGGAGAGACCCAGTACTTC | CSVVDGGADVGETQYF
TRBJ2-7 | TRBV11-2 | 11 | NA | TGTGCCAGCAGCCCCGGCTACGAGCAGTACTTC | CASSPGYEQYF
TRBJ2-7 | TRBV5-1 | 13 | TRBD2 | TGCGCCAGCAGGTTAGCGGGGGGCTACGAGCAGTACTTC | CASRLAGGYEQYF
TRBJ1-5 | TRBV19 | 15 | NA | TGTGCCAGTACAAGAACAGGCGGACCCCCCCAGCCCCAGCATTTT | CASTRTGGPPQPQHF
TRBJ2-7 | TRBV7-8 | 15 | NA | TGTGCCAGCAGCCCACTGGGCCTCCTATCCTACGAGCAGTACTTC | CASSPLGLLSYEQYF
TRBJ1-1 | TRBV4-1 | 15 | TRBD1 | TGCGCCAGCAGCCAATCTTGGACAGGTGAACTTGAAGCTTTCTTT | CASSQSWTGELEAFF
TRBJ2-1 | TRBV19 | 15 | TRBD2 | TGTGCCAGCAACTCCCCGGGACTAGCGTCCAATGAGCAGTTCTTC | CASNSPGLASNEQFF
TRBJ2-1 | TRBV7-2 | 15 | TRBD2 | TGTGCCAGCAGCTCGGGGACTAGCGCCTACAATGAGCAGTTCTTC | CASSSGTSAYNEQFF